The clone carrying this T cell receptor beta chain was seen a handful of times. This record comes from a study of T cells in Graves' hyperthyroidism and ophthalmopathy. CDR3 length: 14 amino acids. V lost 4 bases to trimming and J lost 8 bases, with 16 bases between them. In germline, CDR1 is SGHRS, CDR2 YFSETQ. RNA transcripts yielded amplified TCR beta CDR3 regions. When the TCR CDR3 underwent first-round RT-PCR, the HTBI primer set was used. TCRdb ran MiXCR on the multiplex PCR reads and lists one entry per CDR3 protein. The data contain approximately 640,000 distinct CDR3 sequences, roughly 17% of them seen just once; the ten biggest clones take up roughly a sixth.

The clonotype originates from a man in his fifties with Graves' hyperthyroidism. The rearrangement uses TRBV5-1 and TRBJ2-1, with D possibly being TRBD2 (6 bases). Material: blood. The CDR3 region has the DNA TGCGCCAGCAGCGGTCTGACTAGTCGCGATGAGCAGTTCTTC. Protein product: CASSGLTSRDEQFF.